This TCR beta chain was observed in a study of PD-1 blockade in classical Hodgkin lymphoma. The table came from immunoSEQ multiplex PCR; TCRdb's copy has only in-frame clones and leaves some out. This table holds under 40,000 clones, around 80% found once. The time point is: cycle 4 day 1 (C4D1), after less than 7 weeks of nivolumab. Autologous stem cell transplantation was followed by relapse in every patient, and brentuximab vedotin exposure varied. The sequence was collected from a human donor with classical Hodgkin lymphoma. The sample was peripheral blood mononuclear cells (PBMCs), taken before the fourth cycle of nivolumab.

The DNA of the CDR3 is TGTGCCAGCAGCCTCGGACAGGCCCCTCCTAACTATGGCTACACCTTC. Residues: CASSLGQAPPNYGYTF. This chain joins TRBV7-8 and TRBJ1-2, with 7 bases identical to TRBD1. Germline CDR1 and CDR2: SGHVS and FQNEAQ. Trimming took 5 bases from V and 0 from J; bases not matched to a gene: 9. The CDR3 consists of 16 residues. Variable domain in full (rest from reference TRBV7-8 and TRBJ1-2): GAGVSQSPRYKVAKRGQDVALRCDPISGHVSLFWYQQALGQGPEFLTYFQNEAQLDKSGLPSDRFFAERPEGSVSTLKIQRTQQEDSAVYLCASSLGQAPPNYGYTFGSGTRLTVV.